The T cell receptor beta chain described here comes from a study of blood T cell repertoires in COVID-19. Study overall: Acute-phase and convalescent COVID-19 samples originated in the United States, Italy and Spain.

Clones were sequenced by immunoSEQ multiplex PCR, and TCRdb holds only the in-frame ones, with some missing. The sample holds about 170,000 clones; roughly nine tenths are singletons and the top ten take 9.5% to 12%. The CDR3 has 14 amino acids. Trimming stripped 6 bases from V and 5 bases from J, with 16 bases between. The germline gives CDR1 LNHDA, CDR2 SQIVND (reference sequence). This clonotype was obtained from a woman aged 55-75 years with COVID-19, enrolled during active disease. Material for sequencing was peripheral blood. The V and J genes are TRBV19 and TRBJ2-5; D call uncertain. Written as DNA, the CDR3 is TGTGCCAGTAGGGCAACAGTAGAAGGCGAGACCCAGTACTTC. Protein sequence: CASRATVEGETQYF.